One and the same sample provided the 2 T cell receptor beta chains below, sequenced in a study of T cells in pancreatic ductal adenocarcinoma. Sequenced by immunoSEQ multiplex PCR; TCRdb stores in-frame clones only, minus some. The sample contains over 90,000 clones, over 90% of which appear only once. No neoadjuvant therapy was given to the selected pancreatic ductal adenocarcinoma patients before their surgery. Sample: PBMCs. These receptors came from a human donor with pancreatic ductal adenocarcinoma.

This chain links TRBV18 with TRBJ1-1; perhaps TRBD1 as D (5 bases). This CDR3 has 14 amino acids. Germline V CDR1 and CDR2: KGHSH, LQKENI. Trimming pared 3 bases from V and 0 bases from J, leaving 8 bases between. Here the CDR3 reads CASSPQGMNTEAFF. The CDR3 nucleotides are TGTGCCAGCTCACCCCAGGGTATGAACACTGAAGCTTTCTTT.

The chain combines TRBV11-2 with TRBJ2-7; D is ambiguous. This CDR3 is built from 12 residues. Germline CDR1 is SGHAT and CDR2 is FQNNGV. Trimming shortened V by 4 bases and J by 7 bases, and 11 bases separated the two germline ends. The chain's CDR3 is CASSSLLGEQYF. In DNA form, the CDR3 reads TGTGCCAGCAGCTCACTCCTAGGTGAGCAGTACTTC.